This entry is about one T cell receptor (beta chain). Only a few counts were recorded for this clonotype. No cognate antigen has been identified for it. Per-base qualities were not stored, and no clone one base away is much larger. The protocol used for the library was 5' RACE. The data were produced on an Illumina HiSeq 2500. A second PCR of about 6 to 11 cycles was run with a J-beta primer mix and a sample-barcoded 5' primer. Each TCR beta cDNA molecule received a unique molecular identifier from a template-switch 5' adaptor carrying 12 random nucleotides. Each sample yielded at least 2.5 million CDR3-containing paired-end reads. First-strand cDNA synthesis was performed from all RNA using the Mint cDNA synthesis kit, with priming by a TRBC-specific oligonucleotide. Following uracil-DNA glycosylase treatment, all cDNA underwent a first 18-cycle PCR with the universal primers M1SS and BC2_uni_R. The paper's processing steps were these. Normalization of each sample was performed by random selection of 1 million high-quality reads, each carrying a distinct molecular identifier. Instead of being binned into consensus sequences, reads that shared molecular identifiers were thrown out. CDR3 identification, clonotype clustering and error correction used MiTCR with a Q25 quality threshold and the strictest error-elimination algorithm. A nonparametric unseen species model with Euler transformation was used to estimate lower-bound total TCR beta diversity. TCRdb's own reprocessing of the public reads used fastp at Q25 and MiXCR and kept productive beta chains. Every entry covers one CDR3 protein and lists the most common genes and DNA from its rows. Clone size and V and J calls follow TCRdb, not the original study. Here the sample has some 850,000 distinct CDR3 sequences; about 26% occur a single time. In total, the top ten clones hold around 2.9% of the sample.

This specimen belongs to a study of blood T cells in healthy people across ages (dated by TCRdb to between 2015 and 2017). Background for the entire study: In model experiments, template switching captured roughly one uniquely barcoded TCR beta cDNA molecule for every two T cells. Using deep sequencing normalized with unique cDNA molecular identifiers, the study measured how TCR beta repertoire diversity changes with age. The donors were split into four age groups: young (average around 15 years), middle-aged (roughly 40), aged (more than 60) and long-lived (over 75). Two additional independent replicas of 1 million unique cDNA reads from the same blood draw were analyzed for two donors (one aged 18 to 30 and one aged 80 or older). Results the study describes overall, beyond this receptor: As age increased, observed TCR beta diversity per million T cells dropped in a roughly linear way, and a significant reduction was already evident by age around 41. Donor CMV infection status was unknown, potentially confounding age-related changes in expanded clonotypes. Estimates of total diversity based on one million sequenced T cells were considered lower bounds and underestimates. Compared with the aged group, more naive CD4+ T cells, fewer expanded clones and increased TCR diversity were shown by the long-lived group, suggesting age selection. The percentage of naive T cells measured by flow cytometry correlated strongly with observed TCR beta diversity. Bulk unsorted PBMC profiling prevented conclusive comparison of naive and antigen-experienced compartments.

V sheds 4 bases and J sheds 0 bases, leaving 10 bases between their ends. Spanning cysteine to phenylalanine, the CDR3 consists of 13 amino acids. The CDR3 DNA has 39 bases and is translated from base 1. Looking up the germline V gene (reference sequence) yields CDR1 DFQATT and CDR2 SNEGSKA. Systemically healthy Caucasian individuals from Russia, 35 to 40 in total and aged about 6 to 100 years, were included as donors. Roughly 10 milliliters of peripheral blood were collected from each donor into EDTA-treated Vacutainer tubes. Ficoll-Paque density-gradient centrifugation was used to isolate PBMCs, with at least 7 million per sample. Total RNA, at least 6 micrograms per sample, was extracted from PBMCs with Trizol reagent. For every donor, flow cytometry on a PBMC aliquot measured the percentage of naive CD45RAhigh/CD27high T cells. These records were also assigned to another study, of T cells of mothers and their children. From that second study: Nine systemically healthy Caucasian individuals, comprising three mothers and their six children, were included as donors. cDNA synthesis used all of the extracted RNA, with 1.5 ug of RNA in each 15 ul reaction. In the second PCR, the M1S primer added sample barcodes and 2-4 random nucleotides. Each mother yielded over 8 million TCR beta CDR3 reads and each child a few million reads. Thymic selection shapes the output of TCR recombination in a similar way in related and unrelated pairs, and inherited differences have a minor effect. Normalized repertoire overlap in related mother-child pairs was always slightly higher than in unrelated mother-child pairs, but the difference was never significant. With a sensitivity of about 100 clones per million clonotypes, no persistent microchimeric T cell clones were detected. Deep NGS was used in the study to compare the TCR beta repertoires of mothers and children and to look for features that separate related mother-child pairs from unrelated individuals. Mothers averaged about 40 +/- 4 years of age and children averaged around 10 +/- 4 years. Libraries were sequenced on Illumina HiSeq 2000 with 100+100 nt paired-end reads after adapter ligation with NEBNext reagents. To prevent cross-contamination, the mother and child libraries were prepared a month apart and were sequenced in separate runs. Between roughly 500,000 and 2,300,000 distinct TCR beta clonotypes were identified per donor. Naive TCR beta clonotypes were estimated from low-frequency clonotypes matched to each donor's FACS-determined naive share, without sorting.

The clonotype originates from a boy younger than 18 in good health. The sequence joins TRBV20-1 to TRBJ2-7; the D gene assignment is ambiguous. The specimen sequenced was blood. The CDR3 has the sequence CSAKRENSYEQYF. The DNA is as follows: TGCAGTGCTAAGCGAGAAAACTCCTACGAGCAGTACTTC.